This TCR beta chain was sequenced during a study of regulatory T cells in long-lasting Graves disease (dated by TCRdb to about 2021). With regard to the full study: Newly diagnosed Graves' disease patients had taken antithyroid drugs for less than 3 months. Persistent Graves' disease patients were compared with newly diagnosed Graves' disease patients by peripheral blood TCR sequencing and RNA sequencing. The study was conducted in China and was registered as a clinical trial. A total of roughly 35 samples underwent TCR sequencing: around 13 from persistent and some 20 from newly diagnosed Graves' disease patients.

In the germline V gene (reference sequence), CDR1 corresponds to GTSNPN and CDR2 to SVGIG. Reading from cysteine to phenylalanine, the CDR3 counts 12 amino acids. Of all the DNA, just the CDR3 is kept, 36 bases in frame from base 1. V and J lose 4 bases and 5 bases, and a span of 12 bases separates them. The meaning of the sample's time point label: newly diagnosed GD, antithyroid drugs for less than 3 months. RNA was extracted from PBMCs in TRIzol for both TCR sequencing and RNA sequencing. The diagnosis of Graves' disease followed American Thyroid Association guidelines. Patients for the study were recruited at an endocrinology department in Xi'an, China. Each patient gave roughly 8.4 milliliters of peripheral blood, collected in an EDTA anticoagulant tube. PBMCs were isolated by Ficoll Paque Plus density gradient separation without further T cell sorting. An Agilent 2100 Bioanalyzer and agarose gel were used to check RNA quality, and a NanoDrop 2000 was used to measure RNA concentration.

Study-wide conclusions, independent of this receptor: Because the primary lesion, thyroid tissue, could not be accessed, the study looked at peripheral blood alone. More public clonotypes were shared among persistent patients (2,741) than among newly diagnosed patients (more than 900). TRBV28, TRBJ1-2 and TRBJ2-5 were preferentially used in persistent disease, while TRBV20-1 and TRBJ2-1 were favored in newly diagnosed disease. The authors acknowledged the small sample size as a limitation that may reduce accuracy. Sequencing and analysis were limited to the TCR beta chain. Lower TCR Shannon entropy and fewer highly expanded clones were observed in persistent Graves' disease patients than in newly diagnosed patients, which suggested clonal expansion.

Libraries were made using multiplex PCR. The sequencer was an Illumina HiSeq 4000. iRepertoire HTBI primers and Arm-PCR amplification of CDR3 regions were used to construct TCR beta libraries. Before sequencing, the PCR products underwent gel purification. The authors' analysis ran thus. A total of around 66 TRBV and about 13 TRBJ segments were identified across samples and were used for gene usage analysis of CDR3 amino acid clonotypes. COPE and FqMerger were used to merge the filtered high-quality paired reads into contigs. Contigs were aligned with BLAST to IMGT TRBV, TRBD and TRBJ reference genes, and CDR3 was defined per IMGT. Highly expanded clones were defined as clonotypes with a frequency above 0.1%. Shannon entropy served as the measure of repertoire diversity, while the Gini coefficient captured V-J evenness. A clonotype was considered public if more than one individual shared it. TCRdb trimmed the raw reads at Q25, called clones with MiXCR and kept productive beta chains. Every distinct CDR3 protein forms one entry, paired with its most common genes and DNA. TCRdb, not the original authors, processed these V and J calls. For this sample there are over 500,000 distinct CDR3 sequences; approximately 15% appear just once. 15% to 20% of the sample lies in the top ten.

This clonotype showed up many times. Which antigen it targets is not known. Base qualities are missing; no much larger clone stands one base away. These data also featured in a second study, about T cells in Graves' hyperthyroidism and ophthalmopathy. Looking at the second paper: Stable Graves' hyperthyroidism was defined as the absence of progression to ophthalmopathy over 18 months of follow-up. Hyperthyroidism patients were newly diagnosed, had a disease duration of under 2 months, and were aged 18 to 65 years. The study excluded patients with uncontrolled infections, other autoimmune diseases, pregnancy or lactation. Clinical symptoms, serum thyroxine and TRAb, thyroid ultrasound, and orbital computed tomography formed the basis for the diagnoses. A first-round RT-PCR of the TCR CDR3 used the HTBI primer set with the Qiagen OneStep RT-PCR kit. Most expanded thyroid clonotypes (frequency above 0.001) were also found in blood, which suggests that blood repertoires may mirror thyroid immune responses. Ophthalmopathy was separated from stable hyperthyroidism by a 13 V-J signature model, with around 90% sensitivity and around 81% specificity obtained in cross-validation and 80%/75% obtained in testing. In validation, the model predicted progression to ophthalmopathy with approximately 71% sensitivity and 72% to 85% specificity, a median of 6.5 months before onset. TCR V-J signatures able to tell the groups apart were searched for in a discovery cohort of 90 to 100 patients, of whom fewer than 45 had Graves' ophthalmopathy and 57 had stable Graves' hyperthyroidism. An independent validation cohort of about 19 hyperthyroidism patients and 17 patients who later progressed to ophthalmopathy tested prospective prediction of ophthalmopathy. The 95 to 100 discovery patients were divided at random into training and test sets in a 7:3 ratio. The study also compared thyroid tissue and blood T-cell repertoires from 5 to 7 Graves' hyperthyroidism patients. Once sampling was done, hyperthyroidism patients were given methimazole at a starting dose of 30 mg daily, whereas ophthalmopathy patients were given high-dose intravenous methylprednisolone. Libraries were constructed in a second round of multiplex PCR, after which size selection and purification were carried out. Paired-end sequencing of the libraries was performed with 100 bp reads on an Illumina HiSeq2000. SOAPnuke was used to process the raw data, with reads discarded if the reads contained adapters or uncalled bases, had a mean Phred below 15, or lacked an exact constant-primer or identifier match. COPE v1.2.5 was used to merge high-quality paired reads, and clonotypes were defined as unique nucleotide sequences. MiTCR v1.1 was used to align clonotypes to the IMGT TRBV, TRBD and TRBJ reference segments. Only V-J combinations with frequency above 0.0001, covering approximately 99% of repertoires, were analysed. A TCS score was defined as the ratio between F50 (clonal expansion) and ExV (chaos), using BLOSUM62-based TCRdist between CDR3 peptides within each V-J. Welch's t-statistics and random forest reduced 450 to 600 V-J features to some 14, which were used in a naive Bayes classifier (R e1071). No statistical method was used to set the sample size in advance, and investigators knew the group allocation. According to the paper, TCR Vbeta CDR3 sequencing was carried out on about 140 peripheral blood samples, which came from fewer than 50 ophthalmopathy, under 85 hyperthyroidism and some 17 progressor patients.

The chain was built from TRBV30 and TRBJ2-7; the D gene is perhaps TRBD2, on 5 matching bases. Sequenced here: peripheral blood mononuclear cells (PBMCs), sampled at new diagnosis, from a patient treated with antithyroid drugs. This clonotype was sampled from a woman aged 30 to 39 with Graves disease. Donor details come from another sample of the same person, matched by shared clones. At the DNA level, the sequence is TGTGCCTGGAAGTCAGACGGGAACGAGCAGTACTTC. This is translated as CAWKSDGNEQYF.